One sample yielded the 25 T cell receptor beta chains listed below, sequenced in a study of OX40 agonist ivuxolimab in advanced cancers. The data were produced by immunoSEQ multiplex PCR, yet TCRdb's version contains in-frame clones alone and is incomplete. This table has 70,000 to 90,000 clones, roughly 89% appearing once. The sample was CD4+ or CD8+ T cells sorted from blood, taken in a trial of the OX40 agonist ivuxolimab. The receptors were gathered from an adult with an advanced solid tumor such as melanoma, head and neck, liver or kidney cancer.

V and J are TRBV10-3 and TRBJ2-1; D possibly corresponds to TRBD1 (6 bases). The CDR3 is 13 amino acids. CDR1 ENHRY and CDR2 SYGVKD come from the germline V gene. Trimming pared 5 bases from V and 5 bases from J, leaving 10 bases between. The CDR3 coding sequence is TGTGCCATCAGTCCCGACAGGAACAATGAGCAGTTCTTC. Translation gives CAISPDRNNEQFF.

This chain connects TRBV29-1 to TRBJ1-1; weak D call: TRBD1 (5 bases). V lost 1 base and J lost 3, with 12 bases in between. CDR3 length: 14 residues. The germline V gene has CDR1 SQVTM and CDR2 ANQGSEA. CDR3: CSVEVGAGDTEAFF. The DNA for the CDR3 is TGCAGCGTTGAAGTAGGGGCCGGGGACACTGAAGCTTTCTTT.

The chain has TRBV10-1 and TRBJ2-1; the D gene is possibly TRBD2 (5 bases). The CDR3 length is 12 residues. Germline V gene lookup returns CDR1 WNHNN and CDR2 SYGVQD (reference sequence). V was trimmed by 3 bases and J by 15 bases, leaving 15 bases between them. In nucleotides, the CDR3 is TGCGCCAGCAGTGAAGGCGGGCCCGCCTCGTTCTTC. This codes for CASSEGGPASFF.

The gene calls are TRBV9 and TRBJ1-2, with D possibly TRBD1 on 5 matching bases. The V gene lost 0 bases and the J gene lost 4 bases, with 16 bases spanning the gap. The CDR3 has 16 amino acids. The germline V gene has CDR1 SGDLS and CDR2 YYNGEE. The CDR3 DNA sequence: TGTGCCAGCAGCGTAGACCGGGCAGGGAGAGGCTATGGCTACACCTTC. Protein product: CASSVDRAGRGYGYTF.

The chain employs TRBV11-3 and TRBJ2-3; D possibly corresponds to TRBD2 (6 bases). The CDR3 has 16 amino acids. V lost 5 bases and J lost 0, with 15 bases in between. Germline loops: CDR1 SGHNT, CDR2 YENEEA. For the CDR3, the DNA is TGTGCCAGCAGCCGGGACTTACTAACTAGCACAGATACGCAGTATTTT. Amino acid sequence: CASSRDLLTSTDTQYF. Combining the CDR3 with reference TRBV11-3 and TRBJ2-3 gives the whole variable domain EAGVVQSPRYKIIEKKQPVAFWCNPISGHNTLYWYLQNLGQGPELLIRYENEEAVDDSQLPKDRFSAERLKGVDSTLKIQPAELGDSAVYLCASSRDLLTSTDTQYFGPGTRLTVL.

This clone appeared a few times. The chain recombines TRBV5-1 with TRBJ1-1; 7 nucleotides align to TRBD1. Trimming took 0 bases from V and 10 from J; bases not matched to a gene: 6. The CDR3 is 13 residues long. Germline V lookup: CDR1 SGHRS, CDR2 YFSETQ. Here the CDR3 reads CASSLGQGVSAFF. CDR3 DNA sequence: TGCGCCAGCAGCTTGGGGCAGGGGGTGTCAGCTTTCTTT.

CDR3 sequence reads: CAAYREWSSEAFF. As DNA, the CDR3 is TGTGCCGCCTACAGGGAGTGGTCCTCTGAAGCTTTCTTT. This rearrangement joins TRBV30 to TRBJ1-1; TRBD1 is a possible D gene (6 bases). The CDR3 has 13 amino acids. Germline values: CDR1 GTSNPN, CDR2 SVGIG (reference sequence). Trimming pared 8 bases from V and 6 bases from J, leaving 19 bases between.

This chain connects TRBV27 to TRBJ2-7; D is ambiguous. Germline loops: CDR1 MNHEY, CDR2 SMNVEV (reference sequence). Trimming took off 6 bases at V and 2 bases at J, with 11 bases between the two ends. This CDR3 spans 13 amino acids. The CDR3 loop is CASRPDGAYEQYF. The CDR3 DNA sequence: TGTGCCAGCAGACCCGACGGAGCCTACGAGCAGTACTTC.

The CDR3 nucleotides are TGTGCCAGCAGCCTACAGGGCGTGAGAACTGAAGCTTTCTTT. Protein sequence: CASSLQGVRTEAFF. The V call is TRBV5-6, the J call TRBJ1-1; a weak D match, TRBD1 (6 bases). Per the germline V gene, CDR1 is SGHDT and CDR2 is YYEEEE. V lost 4 bases and J 5 bases, leaving 15 bases between the germline ends. The CDR3 sequence is 14 residues long. The variable domain in full, with the rest retrieved from reference TRBV5-6 and TRBJ1-1, is DAGVTQSPTHLIKTRGQQVTLRCSPKSGHDTVSWYQQALGQGPQFIFQYYEEEERQRGNFPDRFSGHQFPNYSSELNVNALLLGDSALYLCASSLQGVRTEAFFGQGTRLTVV.

The V and J genes are TRBV6-4 and TRBJ2-1, with D possibly TRBD2 on 6 matching bases. The CDR3 extends over 15 amino acids. The germline gives CDR1 MRHNA, CDR2 SNTAGT. Between the trimmed V and J ends, which lost 2 bases and 2 bases, there was a span of 10 bases. This chain's CDR3 is CASSDGLAAYNEQFF. DNA of the CDR3: TGTGCCAGCAGTGACGGTTTAGCGGCCTACAATGAGCAGTTCTTC.

The rearrangement uses TRBV9 and TRBJ2-7; TRBD2 aligns across 7 bases. The CDR3 length is 14 residues. Germline CDR1 reads SGDLS; CDR2 reads YYNGEE. V lost 4 bases and J lost 2; bases outside the gene matches: 6. For the CDR3, the DNA is TGTGCCAGCAGCCCTCGACTAGCAGCCTACGAGCAGTACTTC. Encoded protein: CASSPRLAAYEQYF.

This rearrangement joins TRBV29-1 to TRBJ2-7; a weak D match, TRBD2 (5 bases). Trimming removed 2 bases from V and 6 bases from J, with 20 bases in between. The CDR3 is made up of 15 amino acids. Germline V CDR1 and CDR2: SQVTM, ANQGSEA. CDR3 loop: CSVELGQYRGGEQYF. The CDR3, as DNA: TGCAGCGTTGAACTCGGGCAGTATCGAGGAGGCGAGCAGTACTTC.

This clone was picked up a small number of times. The rearrangement links TRBV28 to TRBJ1-2, with TRBD1 identical over 7 bases. Losses at the gene ends were 5 bases for V and 4 bases for J; bases not matched to a gene: 4. CDR3 length: 13 residues. In germline, CDR1 is MDHEN, CDR2 SYDVKM. The CDR3 loop is CASSIDRAYGYTF. In DNA, the CDR3 is TGTGCCAGCAGTATCGACAGGGCCTATGGCTACACCTTC.

The chain couples TRBV7-4 to TRBJ2-7; TRBD2 aligns across 14 bases. In germline, CDR1 is SGHVT, CDR2 SQSDAQ. The CDR3 loop spans 15 amino acids. V gave up 4 bases and J gave up 5 bases; unmatched junction bases: 4. This chain's CDR3 is CASSWTSGRRDEQYF. CDR3 bases: TGTGCCAGCAGCTGGACTAGCGGGAGGAGGGACGAGCAGTACTTC.

This chain connects TRBV6-1 to TRBJ2-7; D possibly corresponds to TRBD1 (6 bases). Germline CDR1 reads MNHNS; CDR2 reads SASEGT. Trimming cost V 1 base and J 4 bases, with 11 bases left between them. This CDR3 is 14 amino acids long. CDR3 nucleotides: TGTGCCAGCAGTGAAGGACAGGTAGAGTACGAGCAGTACTTC. This sequence encodes CASSEGQVEYEQYF.

This sequence joins TRBV5-1 and TRBJ2-2, with a weak D call TRBD1 (5 bases). The CDR3 sequence is 16 residues long. Germline V gives CDR1 SGHRS, CDR2 YFSETQ. Trimming removed 0 bases at V and 0 bases at J, with 9 bases between. The chain's CDR3 is CASSLEGKTNTGELFF. As DNA, the CDR3 is TGCGCCAGCAGCTTGGAGGGGAAAACGAACACCGGGGAGCTGTTTTTT.

With respect to this clone: At one end the junction does not follow the germline gene, possibly because of a read error. This rearrangement joins TRBV13 to TRBJ1-4; 9 bases align to TRBD1. CDR3 length: 14 residues. Per germline, CDR1 PRHDT and CDR2 FYEKMQ (reference sequence). The CDR3 loop reads CASSQGDREEKLFF. CDR3 in DNA: TGCGCCAGCAGCCAGGGGGACAGGGAGGAAAAACTGTTTTTT.

This chain links TRBV9 with TRBJ2-1; TRBD2 matches at 10 bases. This CDR3 is built from 15 residues. V was pared by 1 base and J by 6 bases, with 4 bases of the junction left unmatched. Germline V gives CDR1 SGDLS, CDR2 YYNGEE. The DNA of the CDR3 is TGTGCCAGCAGCGTACATCCTAGCGGGGGCAATGAGCAGTTCTTC. It is translated as CASSVHPSGGNEQFF.

In this sample, this clone turned up once. Other DNA sequences in the sample encode the same CDR3. The chain recombines TRBV6-4 with TRBJ2-3; the match to TRBD2 covers 9 bases. The CDR3 extends over 14 amino acids. Germline values: CDR1 MRHNA, CDR2 SNTAGT. Trimming removed 4 bases from V and 1 base from J; junction bases left unmatched: 0. This CDR3 reads CASSGLAGTDTQYF. The CDR3 DNA follows: TGTGCCAGCAGTGGACTAGCGGGCACAGATACGCAGTATTTT.

In this sample, this clone turned up a few times. J is TRBJ1-2 and V is TRBV5-6; D call uncertain. CDR1 is SGHDT, CDR2 YYEEEE, per germline. The CDR3 contains 12 residues. Trimming pared 3 bases from V and 8 bases from J, leaving 11 bases between. CDR3 amino acids: CASSSGYRGYTF. CDR3 nucleotide sequence: TGTGCCAGCAGCTCTGGGTATCGCGGCTACACCTTC.

The chain is built from TRBV5-1 and TRBJ2-3; TRBD1 aligns across 10 bases. V lost 1 base, J lost 2 bases, and 7 bases stayed unmatched. This CDR3 is built from 17 residues. The germline V gene encodes CDR1 SGHRS and CDR2 YFSETQ. This CDR3 is CASSLKEGTGDTDTQYF. In DNA, the CDR3 is TGCGCCAGCAGCTTGAAGGAAGGGACAGGGGACACAGATACGCAGTATTTT.

The chain recombines TRBV6-5 with TRBJ2-7; either TRBD1 or TRBD2 may fit D (5 bases each). CDR3 length: 16 residues. Per germline, CDR1 MNHEY and CDR2 SVGAGI. The ends were cut back, 0 bases at V and 0 bases at J, with 12 bases in the middle. CDR3 in amino acids: CASSYSSGTASYEQYF. CDR3 in DNA: TGTGCCAGCAGTTACTCCTCCGGGACGGCCTCCTACGAGCAGTACTTC.

The chain joins TRBV4-2 to TRBJ2-7; 10 nucleotides align to TRBD2. Germline lookup yields CDR1 LGHNA and CDR2 YNFKEQ. The J segment lost 1 base and the V segment lost 1 base, leaving 13 bases of the junction unmatched. This CDR3 has 19 amino acids. CDR3 amino acids: CASSQAQREGQGPSYEQYF. The CDR3 DNA reads TGTGCCAGCAGCCAAGCACAGCGGGAGGGCCAGGGGCCTTCCTACGAGCAGTACTTC.

The chain uses TRBV5-1 and TRBJ2-5; TRBD2 matches at 11 bases. V lost 0 bases and J lost 4; bases outside the gene matches: 5. Germline CDR1 is SGHRS and CDR2 is YFSETQ. This CDR3 region has 16 residues. CDR3 DNA sequence: TGCGCCAGCAGCTTGGTAGGGACTAGCGGAAGAGAGACCCAGTACTTC. It encodes CASSLVGTSGRETQYF.

The chain uses TRBV4-1 and TRBJ2-7; 7 bases agree with TRBD1. V dropped 2 bases and J dropped 4; count of bases not matched to a gene: 8. The germline V gene encodes CDR1 MGHRA and CDR2 YSYEKL. This CDR3 region has 15 residues. CDR3 amino acids: CASSQTTGREYEQYF. The CDR3 bases are TGCGCCAGCAGCCAAACGACAGGGCGCGAGTACGAGCAGTACTTC.